This TCR beta chain was identified during a study of blood T cell repertoires in COVID-19. TCRdb's copy holds only in-frame clones and misses some; the assay was immunoSEQ multiplex PCR. Of around 50,000 clones in the sample, approximately 86% were seen once. This CDR3 is built from 17 residues. In germline, CDR1 is SGHRS, CDR2 YFSETQ. The V and J ends lost 7 bases and 2 bases, in that order; junction bases with no gene match: 13. Sequencing was performed on peripheral blood. The receptor comes from a man between 60 and 75 years old with active or convalescent COVID-19. The chain combines TRBV5-1 with TRBJ1-1; TRBD1 aligns across 11 bases. CDR3 DNA: TGCGCCAGCGAGATCGGGACAGGGGGAAAACTAAACACTGAAGCTTTCTTT. Translation gives CASEIGTGGKLNTEAFF.